The 32 T cell receptor beta chains reported below all come from one sample, sequenced in a study of blood T cell repertoires in COVID-19. Assay used: immunoSEQ multiplex PCR; TCRdb lists only in-frame clones, some missing. The profile shows roughly 110,000 clones, approximately 80% of them singletons. Material for sequencing was peripheral blood. Receptor source: a woman aged 40 to 49 with acute or convalescent COVID-19.

This clone was seen just once. V and J are TRBV6-7 and TRBJ1-1, with no clear D. TRBV6-7 is given ORF status, its function remaining uncertain. V dropped 5 bases and J dropped 1 base, with 11 bases sitting between them. This CDR3 is 14 amino acids long. DNA of the CDR3: TGTGCCAGCAGTCCCGGACTTAGGAACACTGAAGCTTTCTTT. It is translated as CASSPGLRNTEAFF.

The V and J genes are TRBV4-3 and TRBJ2-3; 14 bases are a match to TRBD2. V lost 1 base to trimming and J lost 2 bases; unmatched junction nucleotides: 5. Per germline, CDR1 LGHNA and CDR2 YSLEER. CDR3 length: 18 amino acids. CDR3 nucleotide sequence: TGCGCCAGCAGCCAAGGGACTAGCGGGGGGCGAATCACAGATACGCAGTATTTT. Amino acids: CASSQGTSGGRITDTQYF.

V usage is TRBV2 and J usage is TRBJ1-1, with D hard to call. The CDR3 length is 12 residues. Per the germline V gene, CDR1 is SNHLY and CDR2 is FYNNEI. V was trimmed by 2 bases and J by 5 bases, leaving 6 bases between them. CDR3 amino acids: CASSEFLTEAFF. The CDR3 DNA follows: TGTGCCAGCAGTGAATTTCTGACTGAAGCTTTCTTT.

The genes are TRBV7-3 and TRBJ2-1, with 15 bases that match TRBD2. CDR1 and CDR2 (germline): SGHTA, FQGTGA. Trimming cost V 4 bases and J 10 bases; bases outside gene matches: 14. CDR3 length equals 18 residues. CDR3 coding DNA: TGTGCCAGCAGCTCCGGACTAGCGGGGGGGATCCCTACAATAGAGCAGTTCTTC. It translates to CASSSGLAGGIPTIEQFF.

The J gene is TRBJ1-1, the V gene TRBV11-3, with a tentative D call TRBD1 (5 bases). CDR1 is SGHNT, CDR2 YENEEA, per germline. Trimming removed 5 bases from V and 4 bases from J, with 14 bases in between. There are 14 residues in the CDR3. CDR3 protein: CASSEQEGVTEAFF. In DNA, the CDR3 is TGTGCCAGCAGCGAACAGGAGGGTGTCACTGAAGCTTTCTTT. The whole variable domain, remainder taken from reference TRBV11-3 and TRBJ1-1, is EAGVVQSPRYKIIEKKQPVAFWCNPISGHNTLYWYLQNLGQGPELLIRYENEEAVDDSQLPKDRFSAERLKGVDSTLKIQPAELGDSAVYLCASSEQEGVTEAFFGQGTRLTVV.

In DNA, the CDR3 is TGTGCCAGTAGTCTCTCTTCCGGGGATACGCAGTATTTT. It is translated as CASSLSSGDTQYF. This sequence joins TRBV19 and TRBJ2-3, with no clear D. The germline V gene has CDR1 LNHDA and CDR2 SQIVND (reference sequence). The CDR3 is 13 residues long. V was trimmed by 5 bases and J by 6 bases, leaving 12 bases between them.

The chain joins TRBV18 to TRBJ1-2; maybe TRBD1 (5 bases). The CDR3 extends over 15 amino acids. Trimming stripped 2 bases from V and 0 bases from J, with 10 bases between. Germline CDR1 reads KGHSH; CDR2 reads LQKENI. The CDR3 DNA sequence: TGTGCCAGCTCACCAGGGGCCCAGGCTAACTATGGCTACACCTTC. It encodes CASSPGAQANYGYTF.

The genes are TRBV10-1 and TRBJ2-1, with a possible D match to TRBD1 (6 bases). The length of the CDR3 is 13 residues. Germline assignment: CDR1 WNHNN and CDR2 SYGVQD (reference sequence). Trimming stripped 10 bases from V and 2 bases from J, with 12 bases between. The CDR3 spells CATRGGPYNEQFF. CDR3 in DNA: TGCGCCACCAGGGGTGGGCCCTACAATGAGCAGTTCTTC.

The chain recombines TRBV5-4 with TRBJ1-6, with D maybe TRBD1 (5 bases). This CDR3 contains 14 residues. Trimming left V 4 bases short and J 7 bases short, with 12 bases between. In germline, CDR1 is SGHNT, CDR2 YYREEE (reference sequence). The CDR3 region is CASSTTAPNSPLHF. CDR3 DNA sequence: TGTGCCAGCAGCACGACAGCTCCGAATTCACCCCTCCACTTT.

The V gene is TRBV7-2, the J gene TRBJ2-7, with D possibly being TRBD2 (6 bases). Germline V CDR1 and CDR2: SGHTA, FQGNSA. V was clipped by 1 base and J by 2 bases, with 12 bases between them. The CDR3 is 15 residues long. CDR3 in DNA: TGTGCCAGCAGCTTAGATGCGCGGGGAACCTACGAGCAGTACTTC. Protein: CASSLDARGTYEQYF.

The chain uses TRBV7-2 and TRBJ2-5; D remains ambiguous. There are 12 residues in the CDR3. From germline, CDR1 is SGHTA and CDR2 FQGNSA. V was shortened by 5 bases and J by 5 bases, with 9 bases between the two germline ends. The CDR3 DNA follows: TGTGCCAGCAGCCCGTACGGGGAGACCCAGTACTTC. Its translation: CASSPYGETQYF.

The genes are TRBV9 and TRBJ1-2; 8 bases match TRBD1. The CDR3 contains 16 residues. After removal of 5 bases from V and 7 bases from J, the junction contained 16 bases not matched to a gene. CDR1 and CDR2 from the germline V gene are SGDLS and YYNGEE. CDR3 coding DNA: TGTGCCAGCAGTCCCCCCCCTGGCCAGGGGGCTAGTGGCTACACCTTC. As protein: CASSPPPGQGASGYTF.

V usage is TRBV6-1 and J usage is TRBJ1-5; the D gene is possibly TRBD1 (6 bases). V shed 5 bases and J shed 14 bases, with 16 bases lying between them. The CDR3 spans 12 residues. Germline-derived CDR1 and CDR2 are MNHNS and SASEGT. For the CDR3, the DNA is TGTGCCAGCAGTCACAGGGTCCCCCCGGAGCATTTT. As protein: CASSHRVPPEHF.

Note on this clone: At one end, the junction sequence differs from germline, possibly due to a read error. This chain joins TRBV25-1 and TRBJ1-1; D is undetermined. CDR1 and CDR2 from the germline V gene are MGHDK and SYGVNS. The CDR3 is made up of 11 amino acids. Here the CDR3 DNA reads TGTGCCAGCAGCGAATATACTAAAGCTTTCTTT. Residues: CASSEYTKAFF.

The CDR3 sequence is CASSTTGTGVSYEQYF. CDR3 in DNA: TGTGCCAGCAGCACTACCGGGACAGGGGTATCCTACGAGCAGTACTTC. The J gene is TRBJ2-7, the V gene TRBV7-2; 10 nucleotides align to TRBD1. V shed 5 bases and J 1 base; nucleotides not matched to a gene: 8. Germline V gene sequence: CDR1 SGHTA, CDR2 FQGNSA. There are 16 residues in the CDR3. The full variable domain, completed using reference TRBV7-2 and TRBJ2-7, is GAGVSQSPSNKVTEKGKDVELRCDPISGHTALYWYRQSLGQGLEFLIYFQGNSAPDKSGLPSDRFSAERTGGSVSTLTIQRTQQEDSAVYLCASSTTGTGVSYEQYFGPGTRLTVT.

The rearrangement links TRBV19 to TRBJ1-6; 7 bases align to TRBD1. From germline, CDR1 is LNHDA and CDR2 SQIVND (reference sequence). The CDR3 has 17 amino acids. Trimming cost V 2 bases and J 13 bases; bases outside gene matches: 17. The CDR3 nucleotides read TGTGCCAGTAGTATATTCCAGGGACAGTCCCTCCCGGCGCCCCTCCACTTT. Protein product: CASSIFQGQSLPAPLHF.

This chain uses TRBV5-5 with TRBJ2-7, with D uncertain. Germline CDR1 reads SGHKS; CDR2 reads YYEKEE (reference sequence). Trimming pared 3 bases from V and 2 bases from J, leaving 12 bases between. This CDR3 contains 14 residues. CDR3 DNA: TGTGCCAGCAGCTCCCAACCTACGACCTACGAGCAGTACTTC. It codes for CASSSQPTTYEQYF.

This clone has a handful of counts. The V and J genes are TRBV7-9 and TRBJ1-2; no firm D call. In germline, CDR1 is SEHNR, CDR2 FQNEAQ (reference sequence). Trimming took 5 bases from V and 11 from J, leaving 12 bases between them. The CDR3 contains 11 residues. The CDR3 region is CASSETAEYTF. The CDR3 DNA reads TGTGCCAGCAGCGAAACAGCGGAATACACCTTC.

The genes are TRBV4-3 and TRBJ2-2; TRBD2 matches 8 bases. Looked up from germline, CDR1 is LGHNA and CDR2 is YSLEER. CDR3 length: 17 residues. Trimming removed 0 bases from V and 6 bases from J; junction bases left unmatched: 9. CDR3 loop: CASSQEIPGLGPGELFF. The CDR3, as DNA: TGCGCCAGCAGCCAAGAGATACCGGGACTAGGCCCCGGGGAGCTGTTTTTT.

This clone was found once. V gene TRBV7-2 combines with J gene TRBJ1-5; 9 nucleotides line up with TRBD1. The CDR3 covers 15 residues. Per the germline V gene, CDR1 is SGHTA and CDR2 is FQGNSA. J gave up 7 bases and V 6 bases, and 10 bases lay outside the gene matches. Here the CDR3 reads CASSMERGQGQPQHF. Here the CDR3 DNA reads TGTGCCAGCAGTATGGAACGGGGACAGGGCCAGCCCCAGCATTTT.

V gene TRBV30 combines with J gene TRBJ1-4; D is perhaps TRBD1 (6 bases). The germline gives CDR1 GTSNPN, CDR2 SVGIG (reference sequence). The CDR3 is 13 residues long. The ends were cut back, 5 bases at V and 5 bases at J, with 12 bases in the middle. CDR3 region: CAWATGGNEKLFF. The CDR3 DNA reads TGTGCCTGGGCGACAGGTGGGAATGAAAAACTGTTTTTT.

J is TRBJ1-2 and V is TRBV7-2; unclear D gene. Germline V lookup: CDR1 SGHTA, CDR2 FQGNSA. The CDR3 consists of 15 residues. Trimming stripped 1 base from V and 4 bases from J, with 13 bases between. CDR3 bases: TGTGCCAGCAGCTTAGGAGGTTCGCCGTCCTATGGCTACACCTTC. Amino acid sequence: CASSLGGSPSYGYTF.

This chain connects TRBV21-1 to TRBJ1-2; the table's D call, TRBD1, was not checked against the DNA. TRBV21-1 is deemed a pseudogene. The CDR3 covers 19 residues. The CDR3 sequence: CASSKGGPGQGKRVFGYTF. CDR3 sequence (DNA): TGTGCCAGCAGCAAAGGAGGACCGGGACAGGGGAAAAGGGTCTTTGGCTACACCTTC.

This CDR3 reads CASSPTRSLGSSDRGMNTEAFF. In nucleotides, the CDR3 is TGTGCCAGCTCACCCACCCGGAGTTTAGGATCATCAGACAGGGGTATGAACACTGAAGCTTTCTTT. V usage is TRBV18 and J usage is TRBJ1-1; 8 positions agree with TRBD1. The V segment lost 3 bases and the J segment 0 bases; nucleotides outside the gene matches: 24. Germline CDR1 is KGHSH and CDR2 is LQKENI. The CDR3 extends over 22 amino acids. Full variable domain (missing parts from reference TRBV18 and TRBJ1-1): NAGVMQNPRHLVRRRGQEARLRCSPMKGHSHVYWYRQLPEEGLKFMVYLQKENIIDESGMPKERFSAEFPKEGPSILRIQQVVRGDSAAYFCASSPTRSLGSSDRGMNTEAFFGQGTRLTVV.

The chain is built from TRBV6-4 and TRBJ2-2; the match to TRBD1 covers 8 bases. V trimming: 3 bases; J trimming: 3 bases; junction bases outside the gene matches: 3. The germline V gene encodes CDR1 MRHNA and CDR2 SNTAGT. This CDR3 region has 15 residues. The CDR3 nucleotides are TGTGCCAGCAGTGAACAGGGGGACCACACCGGGGAGCTGTTTTTT. Its protein is CASSEQGDHTGELFF.

This rearrangement joins TRBV29-1 to TRBJ2-2; possibly TRBD2 for D (6 bases). The germline V gene has CDR1 SQVTM and CDR2 ANQGSEA. The CDR3 runs 15 residues. The V end was cut by 6 bases, the J end by 1 base, with 15 bases between. CDR3 amino acids: CSVGARGRNTGELFF. CDR3 DNA sequence: TGCAGCGTAGGGGCCCGGGGGAGGAACACCGGGGAGCTGTTTTTT.

The chain is built from TRBV5-1 and TRBJ2-3; TRBD2 aligns across 8 bases. CDR1 and CDR2 from the germline V gene are SGHRS and YFSETQ. V gave up 4 bases and J gave up 9 bases; unmatched junction bases: 19. The CDR3 totals 17 residues. The CDR3 coding sequence is TGCGCCAGCAGCCCGAAATACGGGGGGGCCTTAATTAAGACGCAGTATTTT. Protein: CASSPKYGGALIKTQYF.

The chain carries TRBV5-6 and TRBJ2-3, with 8 nucleotides matching TRBD2. This CDR3 comprises 15 residues. Per the germline V gene, CDR1 is SGHDT and CDR2 is YYEEEE. The junction had 5 bases not matched to a gene; V was cut back by 1 base and J by 4 bases. The CDR3 nucleotides read TGTGCCAGCAGCTTGCGTCTAGCGGGCGCAGATACGCAGTATTTT. This sequence encodes CASSLRLAGADTQYF.

The V and J genes are TRBV25-1 and TRBJ2-2; 7 bases match TRBD1. V gave up 6 bases and J gave up 7 bases; unmatched junction bases: 8. The CDR3 totals 14 residues. The germline V gene has CDR1 MGHDK and CDR2 SYGVNS. The CDR3, as DNA: TGTGCCAGCAGGACAGGGAGTGCCATCGGGGAGCTGTTTTTT. This translates into CASRTGSAIGELFF.

The chain combines TRBV7-7 with TRBJ1-1, with unresolved D. Germline CDR1 and CDR2: SSHAT and FNYEAQ (reference sequence). Trimming cost V 2 bases and J 5 bases, with 12 bases left between them. This CDR3 is 14 amino acids long. CDR3 in amino acids: CASSLRGPRTEAFF. The CDR3 nucleotides read TGTGCCAGCAGCTTACGAGGGCCGCGGACTGAAGCTTTCTTT.

The chain carries TRBV5-1 and TRBJ1-2; 10 bases are a match to TRBD1. CDR3 length: 13 residues. V shed 5 bases, J shed 8 bases, and the junction held 6 bases outside the gene matches. CDR1 is SGHRS and CDR2 is YFSETQ in the germline V gene. The CDR3 reads CASSHGTGDGYTF. The CDR3 DNA reads as TGCGCCAGCAGTCATGGGACAGGGGACGGCTACACCTTC.

The chain uses TRBV28 and TRBJ2-1; possibly TRBD2 for D (6 bases). The CDR3 has 14 amino acids. The germline V gene encodes CDR1 MDHEN and CDR2 SYDVKM. Trimming cost V 7 bases and J 4 bases, with 14 bases left between them. The CDR3 sequence is CASKLLGGYNEQFF. For the CDR3, the DNA is TGTGCCAGCAAGTTGCTAGGAGGGTACAATGAGCAGTTCTTC.